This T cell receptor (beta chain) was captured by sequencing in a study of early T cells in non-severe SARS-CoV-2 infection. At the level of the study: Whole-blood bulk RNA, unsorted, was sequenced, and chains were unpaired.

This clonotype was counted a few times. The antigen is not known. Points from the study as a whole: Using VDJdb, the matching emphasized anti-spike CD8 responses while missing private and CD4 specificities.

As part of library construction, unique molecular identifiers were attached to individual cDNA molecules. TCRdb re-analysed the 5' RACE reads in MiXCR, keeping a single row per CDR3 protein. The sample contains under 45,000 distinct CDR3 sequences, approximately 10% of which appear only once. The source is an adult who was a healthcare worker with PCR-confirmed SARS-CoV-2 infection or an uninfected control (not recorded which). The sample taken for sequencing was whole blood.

Here the CDR3 DNA reads TGTGCCAGCTCACCGTCCCGGGACAGTGGGAACTATGGCTACACCTTC. Encoded protein: CASSPSRDSGNYGYTF. The gene calls are TRBV18 and TRBJ1-2, with 7 nucleotides matching TRBD1. The ends lost 3 bases at V and 2 bases at J; junction bases unmatched: 9. Germline assignment: CDR1 KGHSH and CDR2 LQKENI. The CDR3 sequence is 16 residues long.